This passage covers 23 T cell receptor beta chains from one sample sequenced in a study of T cell changes during pregnancy in multiple sclerosis. This table comes from immunoSEQ multiplex PCR, and its TCRdb copy is limited to in-frame clones, with some not included. The data show 35,000 to 50,000 clones, with 88% seen just once and less than 1.5% held by the top ten. The material was CD4+ T cells from peripheral blood mononuclear cells, obtained in the second trimester of pregnancy. All receptors come from a female donor with multiple sclerosis, enrolled in a pregnancy study.

The chain couples TRBV7-2 to TRBJ1-1; TRBD1 aligns across 9 bases. CDR1 and CDR2 from the germline V gene are SGHTA and FQGNSA. CDR3 length: 15 residues. The J segment lost 8 bases and the V segment lost 4 bases, leaving 11 bases of the junction unmatched. The CDR3 is CASSSRDRAEQEAFF. In DNA, the CDR3 is TGTGCCAGCAGCTCCCGGGACAGGGCTGAGCAAGAAGCTTTCTTT.

J is TRBJ2-4 and V is TRBV19, with a weak D call TRBD1 (6 bases). CDR1 is LNHDA, CDR2 SQIVND, per germline (reference sequence). This CDR3 region has 15 residues. Deletions cut 7 bases from V and 2 bases from J, with 15 bases between. CDR3 in amino acids: CASTSQTGSKNIQYF. The CDR3 region has the DNA TGTGCCAGTACTTCCCAAACAGGGTCCAAAAACATTCAGTACTTC.

Of note for this clone: Distinct nucleotide sequences in the sample also encode this CDR3. The chain has TRBV5-1 and TRBJ2-7; 9 nucleotides align to TRBD1. CDR3 length: 13 amino acids. J was trimmed by 5 bases and V by 1 base; bases with no gene match: 1. Germline-derived CDR1 and CDR2 are SGHRS and YFSETQ. CDR3 coding DNA: TGCGCCAGCAGCTTGCGACAGGGGGACGAGCAGTACTTC. Its protein is CASSLRQGDEQYF.

CDR3 residues: CSALTGRLGEQFF. The CDR3 DNA reads as TGCAGCGCGTTGACAGGGCGGTTGGGTGAGCAGTTCTTC. V usage is TRBV29-1 and J usage is TRBJ2-1; 7 bases align to TRBD1. Trimming took 7 bases from V and 9 from J; bases not matched to a gene: 12. This CDR3 contains 13 residues. Germline CDR1 reads SQVTM; CDR2 reads ANQGSEA.

The V gene is TRBV10-3, the J gene TRBJ2-1; TRBD2 matches 15 bases. Looked up from germline, CDR1 is ENHRY and CDR2 is SYGVKD. Trimming cost V 4 bases and J 7 bases; bases outside gene matches: 5. The CDR3 extends over 16 amino acids. The CDR3 sequence is CAISGRTSGRGNEQFF. In nucleotides, the CDR3 is TGTGCCATCAGTGGTAGGACTAGCGGGAGGGGTAATGAGCAGTTCTTC.

The J gene is TRBJ2-7, the V gene TRBV6-4; a weak D match, TRBD1 (6 bases). CDR3 length: 10 amino acids. V lost 10 bases, J lost 6 bases, and 10 bases lay in between. Germline V gene data show CDR1 as MRHNA and CDR2 as SNTAGT. The DNA for the CDR3 is TGTGCCACGGGACATAGCGAGCAGTACTTC. Its protein product is CATGHSEQYF.

The V gene is TRBV6-1, the J gene TRBJ1-4, with D possibly being TRBD1 (6 bases). The germline V gene encodes CDR1 MNHNS and CDR2 SASEGT. Between the trimmed V and J ends, which lost 0 bases and 10 bases, there was a span of 15 bases. There are 15 residues in the CDR3. The CDR3 sequence is CASSEAAGGSGKLFF. The CDR3 DNA sequence: TGTGCCAGCAGTGAAGCGGCGGGGGGCAGCGGAAAACTGTTTTTT.

The rearrangement uses TRBV13 and TRBJ1-2; D ambiguous. CDR3 length equals 14 residues. CDR1 is PRHDT and CDR2 is FYEKMQ in the germline V gene (reference sequence). Trimming cost V 0 bases and J 4 bases, with 9 bases left between them. CDR3 region: CASSLGSGGYGYTF. The CDR3 DNA follows: TGTGCCAGCAGCTTAGGTAGCGGAGGCTATGGCTACACCTTC. The full variable domain, its missing parts supplied by reference TRBV13 and TRBJ1-2, is AAGVIQSPRHLIKEKRETATLKCYPIPRHDTVYWYQQGPGQDPQFLISFYEKMQSDKGSIPDRFSAQQFSDYHSELNMSSLELGDSALYFCASSLGSGGYGYTFGSGTRLTVV.

The gene calls are TRBV29-1 and TRBJ1-1, with D unclear. Trimming pared 6 bases from V and 1 base from J, leaving 18 bases between. This CDR3 has 15 residues. Germline V gene sequence: CDR1 SQVTM, CDR2 ANQGSEA. CDR3: CSVTGRGGWNTEAFF. Here the CDR3 DNA reads TGCAGCGTGACGGGGAGAGGCGGGTGGAACACTGAAGCTTTCTTT.

The gene calls are TRBV6-5 and TRBJ1-5; 9 nucleotides align to TRBD1. Germline lookup yields CDR1 MNHEY and CDR2 SVGAGI. The V gene end was trimmed by 6 bases and the J gene end by 3 bases; junction bases not matched to a gene: 6. This CDR3 has 15 residues. DNA of the CDR3: TGTGCCAGCAGGAGCCGGGACAGGGACAATCAGCCCCAGCATTTT. Translation gives CASRSRDRDNQPQHF.

The chain links TRBV5-4 to TRBJ2-6; D remains ambiguous. Germline V gives CDR1 SGHNT, CDR2 YYREEE (reference sequence). This CDR3 comprises 17 residues. V was shortened by 0 bases and J by 0 bases, with 10 bases between the two germline ends. Here the CDR3 reads CASSLVNRASGANVLTF. The CDR3 region has the DNA TGTGCCAGCAGCTTGGTTAACAGAGCCTCTGGGGCCAACGTCCTGACTTTC.

This chain uses TRBV18 with TRBJ2-1, with 8 bases lining up with TRBD2. The V gene end was trimmed by 2 bases and the J gene end by 9 bases; junction bases not matched to a gene: 3. Germline V gene sequence: CDR1 KGHSH, CDR2 LQKENI. The CDR3 sequence is 13 residues long. Here the CDR3 DNA reads TGTGCCAGCTCACCAGCCAGCGGGGGTGAGCAGTTCTTC. Its translation is CASSPASGGEQFF.

The rearrangement links TRBV9 to TRBJ2-5; 11 bases match TRBD2. The V and J ends lost 0 bases and 5 bases, in that order; junction bases with no gene match: 3. The germline V gene has CDR1 SGDLS and CDR2 YYNGEE. This CDR3 has 15 amino acids. The CDR3 DNA sequence: TGTGCCAGCAGCGTAGGTACTAGCGGGAGTGAGACCCAGTACTTC. Amino acids: CASSVGTSGSETQYF. The full variable domain, with the rest looked up from reference TRBV9 and TRBJ2-5, is DSGVTQTPKHLITATGQRVTLRCSPRSGDLSVYWYQQSLDQGLQFLIQYYNGEERAKGNILERFSAQQFPDLHSELNLSSLELGDSALYFCASSVGTSGSETQYFGPGTRLLVL.

V and J are TRBV5-1 and TRBJ2-1; weak D call: TRBD2 (6 bases). With 0 bases removed from V and 3 bases from J, the gap between germline ends came to 22 bases. The germline gives CDR1 SGHRS, CDR2 YFSETQ. This CDR3 is 19 amino acids long. The CDR3 nucleotides read TGCGCCAGCAGCTTGGGTCTTAATCCCGGACTACAAATCTACAATGAGCAGTTCTTC. It yields the protein CASSLGLNPGLQIYNEQFF.

This clone was seen just once. This chain links TRBV15 with TRBJ2-3; D possibly corresponds to TRBD2 (5 bases). This CDR3 is 16 amino acids long. V lost 0 bases to trimming and J lost 0 bases, with 10 bases between them. Looked up from germline, CDR1 is LNHNV and CDR2 is YYDKDF (reference sequence). CDR3 protein: CATSRDGGGSTDTQYF. CDR3 DNA: TGTGCCACCAGCAGAGACGGTGGCGGGAGCACAGATACGCAGTATTTT. The full variable domain, its missing parts supplied by reference TRBV15 and TRBJ2-3, is DAMVIQNPRYQVTQFGKPVTLSCSQTLNHNVMYWYQQKSSQAPKLLFHYYDKDFNNEADTPDNFQSRRPNTSFCFLDIRSPGLGDTAMYLCATSRDGGGSTDTQYFGPGTRLTVL.

The chain employs TRBV28 and TRBJ1-4, with D uncertain. Germline values: CDR1 MDHEN, CDR2 SYDVKM. The CDR3 loop spans 12 amino acids. V lost 3 bases to trimming and J lost 7 bases, with 6 bases between them. In DNA form, the CDR3 reads TGTGCCAGCAGTTTTCTGAGTGAAAAACTGTTTTTT. It yields the protein CASSFLSEKLFF.

The V gene is TRBV28, the J gene TRBJ2-3, with 8 bases that match TRBD2. CDR1 is MDHEN and CDR2 is SYDVKM in the germline V gene. The J segment lost 4 bases and the V segment lost 6 bases, leaving 9 bases of the junction unmatched. This CDR3 is built from 15 residues. For the CDR3, the DNA is TGTGCCAGCAGCCCGTGGGGGACTAGTGCAGATACGCAGTATTTT. Encoded protein: CASSPWGTSADTQYF.

The table lists this clone with a few counts. The chain has TRBV18 and TRBJ1-4; TRBD1 matches 8 bases. The CDR3 totals 15 residues. Unmatched junction bases numbered 9, after V lost 5 bases and J lost 7 bases. Germline CDR1 KGHSH, CDR2 LQKENI. Here the CDR3 reads CASSSGQGVFEKLFF. DNA of the CDR3: TGTGCCAGCTCATCCGGACAGGGAGTATTTGAAAAACTGTTTTTT.

The genes are TRBV21-1 and TRBJ1-4; the table's D call TRBD1 went unverified against the DNA. TRBV21-1 is described as a pseudogene. The CDR3 has 16 residues. DNA for the CDR3: TGTGCCAGCAGCCCCGCCCCCCAGGGGCGCAATGAAAAACTGTTTTTT. Protein sequence: CASSPAPQGRNEKLFF.

The DNA of the CDR3 is TGTGCCAGTAGTCTAATGCCGGGACAGACCACAGATACGCAGTATTTT. This codes for CASSLMPGQTTDTQYF. The chain couples TRBV19 to TRBJ2-3; 7 bases are shared with TRBD1. The V gene end was trimmed by 5 bases and the J gene end by 2 bases; junction bases not matched to a gene: 10. This CDR3 has 16 amino acids. Germline CDR1 LNHDA, CDR2 SQIVND (reference sequence). Complete variable domain (other parts from reference TRBV19 and TRBJ2-3): DGGITQSPKYLFRKEGQNVTLSCEQNLNHDAMYWYRQDPGQGLRLIYYSQIVNDFQKGDIAEGYSVSREKKESFPLTVTSAQKNPTAFYLCASSLMPGQTTDTQYFGPGTRLTVL.

As DNA, the CDR3 is TGTGCCAGCAGCGCGGGACACCTCTACAATGAGCAGTTCTTC. Protein product: CASSAGHLYNEQFF. The chain has TRBV9 and TRBJ2-1; tentative D call: TRBD1 (6 bases). This CDR3 is 14 amino acids long. Germline-derived CDR1 and CDR2 are SGDLS and YYNGEE. V lost 3 bases to trimming and J lost 3 bases, with 10 bases between them.

The chain links TRBV7-9 to TRBJ2-1, with D unclear. With 4 bases removed from V and 0 bases from J, the gap between germline ends came to 22 bases. CDR1 is SEHNR, CDR2 FQNEAQ, per germline (reference sequence). This CDR3 is built from 19 residues. Here the CDR3 reads CASSSPPTGDLFSYNEQFF. For the CDR3, the DNA is TGTGCCAGCAGCTCTCCCCCGACTGGCGACCTATTCTCCTACAATGAGCAGTTCTTC.

Remarks on this clone: The junction departs from the called germline gene at one end, perhaps through a read error. The chain uses TRBV7-7 and TRBJ2-1; possibly TRBD1 for D (5 bases). CDR1 and CDR2 from the germline V gene are SSHAT and FNYEAQ (reference sequence). CDR3 length: 13 residues. CDR3 residues: CASSTDRVHEQFF. The CDR3, as DNA: TGTGCTAGCAGCACAGACAGAGTACATGAGCAGTTCTTC.